The 17 T cell receptor beta chains below were found in one sample sequenced in a study of T-cell reconstitution after alpha-beta-depleted transplantation in children. Molecular barcoding with unique molecular identifiers was used for the TCRbeta library. TCRdb ran MiXCR on the PCR reads and lists one entry per CDR3 protein. The sample records roughly 500,000 distinct CDR3 sequences, 12% being singletons. The specimen was PBMCs from the stem cell graft donor, collected from the stem cell graft. The receptor source for this set is a human donor who donated a stem cell graft to a child with combined immunodeficiency.

This chain joins TRBV25-1 and TRBJ1-3; D call uncertain. CDR1 is MGHDK, CDR2 SYGVNS, per germline. The V and J ends lost 4 bases and 4 bases respectively, with 8 bases between them. The CDR3 is made up of 13 amino acids. In nucleotides, the CDR3 is TGTGCCAGCAGTGCCGGGCCCGGAAACACCATATATTTT. It is translated as CASSAGPGNTIYF.

The genes are TRBV30 and TRBJ2-5; D perhaps matches TRBD1 (8 bases). Per the germline V gene, CDR1 is GTSNPN and CDR2 is SVGIG (reference sequence). Trimming cost V 0 bases and J 5 bases, with 10 bases left between them. CDR3 length: 13 amino acids. Written as DNA, the CDR3 is TGTGCCTGGAGTGTACAGGGGGGGGAGACCCAGTACTTC. It codes for CAWSVQGGETQYF.

This clonotype was counted ten times or more. The chain is built from TRBV27 and TRBJ2-1; TRBD2 might be the D (6 bases). The length of the CDR3 is 15 residues. The V and J ends lost 5 bases and 1 base respectively, with 12 bases between them. The germline gives CDR1 MNHEY, CDR2 SMNVEV (reference sequence). The CDR3 loop reads CASSPGTLSYNEQFF. CDR3 nucleotides: TGTGCCAGCAGTCCGGGGACTCTTTCCTACAATGAGCAGTTCTTC.

This clonotype has at least ten counts. The V gene is TRBV20-1, the J gene TRBJ2-7; 16 bases match TRBD2. Germline values: CDR1 DFQATT, CDR2 SNEGSKA (reference sequence). J gave up 4 bases and V 5 bases, and 5 bases lay outside the gene matches. There are 15 residues in the CDR3. CDR3 nucleotide sequence: TGCAGTGCTTCGGGACTAGCGGGAGGGGGATACGAGCAGTACTTC. Its protein product is CSASGLAGGGYEQYF.

This clonotype was seen repeatedly, ten times or more. An end of the junction differs from the germline gene, which may be a read error. This rearrangement joins TRBV7-2 to TRBJ2-7; 11 positions match TRBD2. Per the germline V gene, CDR1 is SGHTA and CDR2 is FQGNSA. The CDR3 extends over 14 amino acids. Here the CDR3 reads CASSSRLAGTPGLF. The DNA for the CDR3 is TGTGCCAGCAGCTCGCGACTAGCGGGGACCCCTGGTCTCTTC.

This clonotype occurred a few times. This chain connects TRBV28 to TRBJ1-5; no clear D gene. There are 16 residues in the CDR3. CDR1 is MDHEN and CDR2 is SYDVKM in the germline V gene. The germline V and J ends were trimmed by 6 bases and 3 bases, with 18 bases remaining between them. The CDR3 reads CASRDGLTPLNQPQHF. Here the CDR3 DNA reads TGTGCCAGCAGGGACGGCCTAACGCCCCTCAATCAGCCCCAGCATTTT.

Only a few counts were recorded for this clonotype. The gene calls are TRBV7-6 and TRBJ2-5; 10 bases agree with TRBD1. The length of the CDR3 is 16 residues. The trim removed 1 base at V and 4 bases at J, leaving 6 bases unmatched. Germline-derived CDR1 and CDR2 are SGHVS and FNYEAQ. The CDR3 reads CASSLVTGGIGETQYF. CDR3 nucleotide sequence: TGTGCCAGCAGCTTAGTGACAGGGGGCATAGGAGAGACCCAGTACTTC.

This clonotype occurred a few times. The chain recombines TRBV20-1 with TRBJ2-1; 7 nucleotides line up with TRBD2. The CDR3 consists of 15 residues. Germline V lookup: CDR1 DFQATT, CDR2 SNEGSKA (reference sequence). The ends lost 4 bases at V and 0 bases at J; junction bases unmatched: 6. The DNA for the CDR3 is TGCAGTGCTAAGCGGACTAGTCTCTCCTACAATGAGCAGTTCTTC. Residues: CSAKRTSLSYNEQFF.

The CDR3 region is CASSPTGGGPYEQYF. For the CDR3, the DNA is TGCGCCAGCAGCCCGACAGGGGGCGGACCCTACGAGCAGTACTTC. The V and J genes are TRBV5-1 and TRBJ2-7, with 10 bases identical to TRBD1. CDR3 length: 15 amino acids. The V gene's germline CDR1 is SGHRS and CDR2 YFSETQ. Trimming removed 4 bases from V and 2 bases from J; junction bases left unmatched: 6.

This chain uses TRBV12-3 or TRBV12-4 with TRBJ2-5, with 7 bases lining up with TRBD1. V was pared by 8 bases and J by 4 bases, with 7 bases of the junction left unmatched. This CDR3 is 13 amino acids long. The CDR3 here is CASSRGMLETQYF. Written as DNA, the CDR3 is TGTGCCAGCTCCAGGGGGATGCTAGAGACCCAGTACTTC.

This chain joins TRBV21-1 and TRBJ1-3. TRBV21-1 is shown as a pseudogene. There are 17 residues in the CDR3. The CDR3 loop reads CASSTTHLILSGNTIYF. The CDR3 nucleotides read TGTGCCAGCAGTACGACACATCTAATTCTCTCTGGAAACACCATATATTTT.

The chain uses TRBV12-3 or TRBV12-4 and TRBJ1-1; D not certain. The CDR3 extends over 14 amino acids. The ends were cut back, 5 bases at V and 1 base at J, with 11 bases in the middle. CDR3 sequence reads: CASSESPPNTEAFF. The CDR3, as DNA: TGTGCCAGCAGTGAAAGCCCACCGAACACTGAAGCTTTCTTT.

In this sample, this clonotype turned up a few times. The chain employs TRBV7-2 and TRBJ1-1; TRBD1 is a possible D gene (5 bases). CDR1 and CDR2 from the germline V gene are SGHTA and FQGNSA. This CDR3 contains 14 residues. The V and J ends lost 5 bases and 0 bases respectively, with 10 bases between them. CDR3 coding DNA: TGTGCCAGCAGCCAGCAGGGATTGAACACTGAAGCTTTCTTT. Translation: CASSQQGLNTEAFF.

The CDR3 spells CASSLGGQNWNTQYF. The CDR3 DNA reads TGTGCCAGCAGCCTAGGGGGACAGAATTGGAATACGCAGTATTTT. The chain recombines TRBV7-2 with TRBJ2-3; 7 nucleotides match TRBD1. This CDR3 spans 15 amino acids. The V gene end was trimmed by 5 bases and the J gene end by 7 bases; junction bases not matched to a gene: 12. CDR1 and CDR2 from the germline V gene are SGHTA and FQGNSA.

The chain has TRBV5-1 and TRBJ2-5; TRBD2 matches 9 bases. This CDR3 comprises 15 residues. CDR1 and CDR2 (germline): SGHRS, YFSETQ. J gave up 5 bases and V 0 bases, and 5 bases lay outside the gene matches. The CDR3 bases are TGCGCCAGCAGCTTGGCCCTAGCGGGGACGGAGACCCAGTACTTC. It translates to CASSLALAGTETQYF. The whole variable domain, filled in from reference TRBV5-1 and TRBJ2-5, reads KAGVTQTPRYLIKTRGQQVTLSCSPISGHRSVSWYQQTPGQGLQFLFEYFSETQRNKGNFPGRFSGRQFSNSRSEMNVSTLELGDSALYLCASSLALAGTETQYFGPGTRLLVL.

This clonotype occurred a few times. The V call is TRBV7-9, the J call TRBJ2-5, with 10 positions matching TRBD1. The V segment lost 1 base and the J segment 1 base; nucleotides outside the gene matches: 3. CDR1 is SEHNR and CDR2 is FQNEAQ in the germline V gene (reference sequence). This CDR3 contains 16 residues. DNA of the CDR3: TGTGCCAGCAGCTTAGTGGGACAGGGGATCCAAGAGACCCAGTACTTC. This translates into CASSLVGQGIQETQYF.

The table lists this clonotype with a few counts. The rearrangement uses TRBV12-5 and TRBJ2-7; TRBD1 matches 8 bases. The CDR3 length is 16 residues. Trimming cost V 3 bases and J 4 bases; bases outside gene matches: 11. Germline CDR1 is LGHNT and CDR2 is FRNRAP. CDR3 DNA sequence: TGTGCTAGTGGTTTCGAGGACAGGGAAGCCCTGTACGAGCAGTACTTC. Its translation: CASGFEDREALYEQYF. Looking up the rest from reference TRBV12-5 and TRBJ2-7 gives the full variable domain: DARVTQTPRHKVTEMGQEVTMRCQPILGHNTVFWYRQTMMQGLELLAYFRNRAPLDDSGMPKDRFSAEMPDATLATLKIQPSEPRDSAVYFCASGFEDREALYEQYFGPGTRLTVT.